These 14 T cell receptor beta chains were sequenced from one sample in a study of kidney transplant recipient with SARS-CoV-2 infection. TCRdb fed the reads into MiXCR, producing one record per CDR3 protein. The repertoire consists of some 220,000 distinct CDR3 sequences, with under 35% occurring once and the leading ten covering under 7.5%. The sequenced sample was a blood sample, obtained at baseline and around day 120 from a kidney transplant recipient. These receptors were collected from a young adult male patient who had COVID-19 and was a kidney transplant recipient. Some of the T cells may derive from the graft donor.

The chain carries TRBV5-1 and TRBJ2-1; 11 nucleotides line up with TRBD1. With V trimmed by 4 bases and J by 6 bases, 6 bases remained unmatched. This CDR3 has 15 residues. The V gene's germline CDR1 is SGHRS and CDR2 YFSETQ. Here the CDR3 reads CASSGTGGRANEQFF. Here the CDR3 DNA reads TGCGCCAGCAGCGGGACAGGGGGTAGGGCCAATGAGCAGTTCTTC.

With respect to this clonotype: Germline is not matched at one junction end, which may reflect a read error. The gene calls are TRBV7-2 and TRBJ2-3; D unresolved. Germline V lookup: CDR1 SGHTA, CDR2 FQGNSA. The CDR3 runs to 12 residues. CDR3 sequence reads: CAGSLSTDTQYF. The CDR3 DNA sequence: TGTGCCGGCAGCCTTAGCACAGATACGCAGTATTTT. Supplemented by reference TRBV7-2 and TRBJ2-3, the full variable domain reads GAGVSQSPSNKVTEKGKDVELRCDPISGHTALYWYRQSLGQGLEFLIYFQGNSAPDKSGLPSDRFSAERTGGSVSTLTIQRTQQEDSAVYLCAGSLSTDTQYFGPGTRLTVL.

V gene TRBV14 combines with J gene TRBJ2-3; 11 bases are shared with TRBD1. Germline loops: CDR1 SGHDN, CDR2 FVKESK. Trimming removed 4 bases from V and 6 bases from J; junction bases left unmatched: 9. The length of the CDR3 is 16 residues. The CDR3 sequence is CASSPGQGVAMDTQYF. The CDR3 region has the DNA TGTGCCAGCAGCCCGGGACAGGGGGTGGCGATGGATACGCAGTATTTT.

This clonotype was seen repeatedly, ten times or more. The genes are TRBV7-9 and TRBJ2-1; D unresolved. Trimming took 1 base from V and 13 from J, leaving 14 bases between them. Germline lookup yields CDR1 SEHNR and CDR2 FQNEAQ (reference sequence). The CDR3 sequence is 13 residues long. This CDR3 reads CASSLGGRPHQFF. The CDR3 DNA is TGTGCCAGCAGCTTAGGAGGCCGGCCCCATCAGTTCTTC.

Points on this clonotype: A much larger clone lies a single base off, so this may be a read error. The genes are TRBV5-6 and TRBJ1-1; D unclear. The CDR3 has 13 residues. The V gene lost 0 bases and the J gene lost 5 bases, with 8 bases spanning the gap. In germline, CDR1 is SGHDT, CDR2 YYEEEE. CDR3 region: CASSLVFETEAFF. Written as DNA, the CDR3 is TGTGCCAGCAGCTTGGTTTTCGAGACTGAAGCTTTCTTT.

This clonotype was counted many times. The chain links TRBV28 to TRBJ1-1; D may be TRBD1 (6 bases). Germline V lookup: CDR1 MDHEN, CDR2 SYDVKM. The CDR3 has 16 residues. The germline V and J ends were trimmed by 8 bases and 5 bases, with 24 bases remaining between them. The CDR3 reads CASPPGGAIQWTEAFF. The CDR3 region has the DNA TGTGCCAGCCCTCCGGGGGGGGCAATCCAGTGGACTGAAGCTTTCTTT.

This clonotype was counted ten times or more. The gene calls are TRBV5-4 and TRBJ2-5; D perhaps matches TRBD1 (7 bases). The J call may be faulty, since TRBJ2-7 better matches the DNA end. The CDR3 length is 15 residues. Germline V gene sequence: CDR1 SGHNT, CDR2 YYREEE (reference sequence). This CDR3 reads CASSSAGTENYEQYF. The CDR3, as DNA: TGTGCCAGCAGCTCCGCGGGGACAGAAAACTACGAGCAGTACTTC.

This clonotype has at least ten counts. The chain combines TRBV27 with TRBJ2-3; 8 bases are shared with TRBD2. V shed 7 bases, J shed 14 bases, and the junction held 14 bases outside the gene matches. This CDR3 contains 13 residues. Germline assignment: CDR1 MNHEY and CDR2 SMNVEV (reference sequence). For the CDR3, the DNA is TGTGCCAGCAAAAGCAGCGGGAGCCCTATGGGGTATTTT. It specifies CASKSSGSPMGYF.

The sample holds many counts of this clonotype. V gene TRBV4-3 combines with J gene TRBJ1-3, with a tentative D call TRBD1 (5 bases). Germline CDR1 LGHNA, CDR2 YSLEER. Trimming removed 0 bases from V and 0 bases from J, with 9 bases in between. The CDR3 consists of 16 residues. In nucleotides, the CDR3 is TGCGCCAGCAGCCAAGATGGGGGGTTCTCTGGAAACACCATATATTTT. The encoded protein is CASSQDGGFSGNTIYF.

This clonotype was recorded many times. V usage is TRBV27 and J usage is TRBJ2-7; a possible D gene is TRBD2 (7 bases). The CDR3 extends over 17 amino acids. Per the germline V gene, CDR1 is MNHEY and CDR2 is SMNVEV (reference sequence). V was trimmed by 0 bases and J by 1 base, leaving 16 bases between them. The CDR3 reads CASSLSALGGPSYEQYF. CDR3 sequence (DNA): TGTGCCAGCAGTTTATCTGCCCTCGGGGGGCCTTCCTACGAGCAGTACTTC.

In the case of this clonotype: Possible read error: a much larger clone is one base away. The CDR3 spells CAMSESGRASGRRNEQFF. Written as DNA, the CDR3 is TGTGCCATGAGTGAGTCAGGGCGGGCTAGCGGGAGAAGGAATGAGCAGTTCTTC. The chain links TRBV10-3 to TRBJ2-1; 10 bases are shared with TRBD2. Germline lookup yields CDR1 ENHRY and CDR2 SYGVKD. This CDR3 spans 18 amino acids.

This clonotype was counted many times. The rearrangement links TRBV7-2 to TRBJ1-2, with D maybe TRBD1 (5 bases). The CDR3 is 17 residues long. CDR1 is SGHTA and CDR2 is FQGNSA in the germline V gene. V gave up 5 bases and J gave up 4 bases, with 23 bases separating them. CDR3 in DNA: TGTGCCAGCAGCCATTCCGACAGAGACGGAAAGACCTATGGCTACACCTTC. Protein sequence: CASSHSDRDGKTYGYTF.

Many counts were recorded for this clonotype. The chain couples TRBV11-2 to TRBJ1-2, with D unclear. Trimming left V 5 bases short and J 4 bases short, with 23 bases between. This CDR3 has 17 residues. The germline V gene has CDR1 SGHAT and CDR2 FQNNGV. The CDR3 bases are TGTGCCAGCAGCCTAAATCTAACAAGCAGAAAGACCTATGGCTACACCTTC. Its translation is CASSLNLTSRKTYGYTF.

This clonotype has a count of ten or more. The chain recombines TRBV29-1 with TRBJ2-1; D call uncertain. The V end was cut by 0 bases, the J end by 13 bases, with 7 bases between. The CDR3 runs 10 residues. Germline assignment: CDR1 SQVTM and CDR2 ANQGSEA. For the CDR3, the DNA is TGCAGCGTTGAAGAGGTAACACAGTTCTTC. Translation gives CSVEEVTQFF.